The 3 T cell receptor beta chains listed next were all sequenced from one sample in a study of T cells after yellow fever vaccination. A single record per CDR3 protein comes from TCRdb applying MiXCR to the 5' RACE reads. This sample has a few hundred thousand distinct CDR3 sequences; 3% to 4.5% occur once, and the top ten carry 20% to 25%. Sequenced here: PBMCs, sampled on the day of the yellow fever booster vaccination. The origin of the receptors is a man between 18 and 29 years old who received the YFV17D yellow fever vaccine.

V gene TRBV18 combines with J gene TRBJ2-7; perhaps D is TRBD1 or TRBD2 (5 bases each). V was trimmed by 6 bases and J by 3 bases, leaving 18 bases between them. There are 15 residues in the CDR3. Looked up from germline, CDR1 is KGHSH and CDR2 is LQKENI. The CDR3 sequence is CASSLRGDVLYEQYF. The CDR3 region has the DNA TGTGCCAGCTCCCTCCGTGGGGACGTCCTCTACGAGCAGTACTTC.

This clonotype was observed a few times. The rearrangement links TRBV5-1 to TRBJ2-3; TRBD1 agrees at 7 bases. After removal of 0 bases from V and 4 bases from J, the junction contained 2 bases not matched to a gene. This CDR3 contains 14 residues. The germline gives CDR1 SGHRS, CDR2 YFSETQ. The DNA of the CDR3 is TGCGCCAGCAGCTTGGCCGACAGGGCAGATACGCAGTATTTT. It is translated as CASSLADRADTQYF.

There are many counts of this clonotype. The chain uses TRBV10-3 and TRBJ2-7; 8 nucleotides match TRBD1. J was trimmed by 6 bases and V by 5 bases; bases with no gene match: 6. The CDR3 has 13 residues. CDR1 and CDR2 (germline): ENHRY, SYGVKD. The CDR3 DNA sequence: TGTGCCATCAGTACAGGGGGAATCGCCGAGCAGTACGTC. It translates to CAISTGGIAEQYV.